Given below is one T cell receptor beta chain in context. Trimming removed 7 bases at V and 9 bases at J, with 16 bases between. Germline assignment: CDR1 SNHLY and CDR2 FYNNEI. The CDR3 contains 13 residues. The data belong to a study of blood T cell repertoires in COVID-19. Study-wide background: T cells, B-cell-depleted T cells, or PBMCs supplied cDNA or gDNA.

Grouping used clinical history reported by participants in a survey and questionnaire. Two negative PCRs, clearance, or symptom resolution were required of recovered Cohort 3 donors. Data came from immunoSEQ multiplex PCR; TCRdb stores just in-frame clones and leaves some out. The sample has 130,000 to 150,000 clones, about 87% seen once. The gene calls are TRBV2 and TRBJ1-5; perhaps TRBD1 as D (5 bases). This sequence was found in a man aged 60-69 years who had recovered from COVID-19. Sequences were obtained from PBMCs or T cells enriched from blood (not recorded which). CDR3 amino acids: CASTARAQGPQHF. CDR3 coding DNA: TGTGCCAGCACTGCCAGGGCGCAAGGGCCCCAGCATTTT.